Listed here is a single TCR beta chain. The source of the sample is a study of blood T cell repertoires in COVID-19. Clones were read by immunoSEQ multiplex PCR, and TCRdb kept only the in-frame ones, dropping some. The sample includes 100,000 to 150,000 clones, 70% to 75% of them seen just once. The origin of this receptor is a man in his fifties or sixties with acute or convalescent COVID-19. Sequencing was carried out using peripheral blood.

The CDR3 is CASSETGGDTQYF. Written as DNA, the CDR3 is TGTGCCAGCAGTGAAACGGGAGGAGATACGCAGTATTTT. The chain has TRBV6-1 and TRBJ2-3, with 7 positions matching TRBD2. CDR1 and CDR2 (germline): MNHNS, SASEGT. CDR3 size: 13 residues. Germline trimming cut 2 bases from V and 5 bases from J; bases unmatched to any gene: 1.